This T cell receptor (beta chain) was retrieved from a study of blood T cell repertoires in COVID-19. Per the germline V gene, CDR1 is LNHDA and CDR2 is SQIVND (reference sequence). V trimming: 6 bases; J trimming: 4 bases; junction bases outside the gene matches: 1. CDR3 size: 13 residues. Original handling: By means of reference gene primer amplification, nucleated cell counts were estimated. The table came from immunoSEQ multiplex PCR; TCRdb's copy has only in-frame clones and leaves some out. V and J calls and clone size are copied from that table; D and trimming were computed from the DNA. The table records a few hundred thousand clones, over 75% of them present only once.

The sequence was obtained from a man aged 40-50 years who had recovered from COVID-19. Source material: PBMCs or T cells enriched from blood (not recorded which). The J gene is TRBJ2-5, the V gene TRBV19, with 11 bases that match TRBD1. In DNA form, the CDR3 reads TGTGCCAGTAGAGGACAGGGGGCAGAGACCCAGTACTTC. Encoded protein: CASRGQGAETQYF.